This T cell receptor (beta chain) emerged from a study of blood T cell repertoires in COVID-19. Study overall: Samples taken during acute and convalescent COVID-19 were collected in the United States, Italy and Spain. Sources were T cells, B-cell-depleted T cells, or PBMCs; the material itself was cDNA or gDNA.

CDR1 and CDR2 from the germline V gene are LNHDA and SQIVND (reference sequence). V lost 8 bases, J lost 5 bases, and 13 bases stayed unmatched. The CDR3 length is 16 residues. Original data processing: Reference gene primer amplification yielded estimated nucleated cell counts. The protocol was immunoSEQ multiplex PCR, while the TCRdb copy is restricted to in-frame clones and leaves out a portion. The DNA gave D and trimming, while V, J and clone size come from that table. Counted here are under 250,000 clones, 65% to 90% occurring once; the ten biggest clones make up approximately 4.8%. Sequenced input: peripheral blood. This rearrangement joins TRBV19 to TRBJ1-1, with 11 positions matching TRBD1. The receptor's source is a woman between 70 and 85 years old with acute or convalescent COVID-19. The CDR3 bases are TGTGCCAGTCTACCGGGACAGGGGGTTTCGAGGACTGAAGCTTTCTTT. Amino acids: CASLPGQGVSRTEAFF.